Below, 25 T cell receptor beta chains from the same sample are listed, as sequenced in a study of tumor-infiltrating lymphocytes in primary liver carcinoma. Joint extraction of RNA and DNA used roughly 19-33 mg of bulk tissue that was unsorted. Making TCR beta cDNA involved approximately 530 ng total RNA and a constant-region primer. Library construction for TCR beta comprised three nested multiplex PCR rounds performed with slightly modified ARM-PCR. The first two PCR rounds used TRBV1-TRBV30 forward primers with a C-beta reverse primer, roughly 11 cycles each. TCRdb ran MiXCR on the multiplex PCR reads and lists one entry per CDR3 protein. The repertoire includes nearly 45,000 distinct CDR3 sequences, over 70% of them detected once, and about a fifth sits in the top ten. Material: liver tumor tissue from sampling region 2. Stated subset: tumor region T2, inferior pole. The receptor set was obtained from a man aged 35-49 years with primary liver carcinoma and hepatitis B virus infection.

This clonotype qualifies as medium-sized. The chain couples TRBV30 to TRBJ1-1; no firm D call. V was cut by 4 bases and J by 2 bases, with 8 bases left in between. Germline V gene data show CDR1 as GTSNPN and CDR2 as SVGIG (reference sequence). The CDR3 contains 12 residues. The CDR3 sequence: CAWKGGNTEAFF. The CDR3 nucleotides are TGTGCCTGGAAGGGCGGTAACACTGAAGCTTTCTTT. The full variable domain, in which reference TRBV30 and TRBJ1-1 provide the parts outside the CDR3, is SQTIHQWPATLVQPVGSPLSLECTVEGTSNPNLYWYRQAAGRGLQLLFYSVGIGQISSEVPQNLSASRPQDRQFILSSKKLLLSDSGFYLCAWKGGNTEAFFGQGTRLTVV.

With respect to this clonotype: Germline is not matched at one junction end, which may reflect a read error. This rearrangement joins TRBV10-1 to TRBJ2-4, with 10 bases lining up with TRBD2. This CDR3 is 16 amino acids long. The germline CDR1 and CDR2 sequences are WNHNN and SYGVQD (reference sequence). This CDR3 is CTSRTLAGRTNNIQYF. The CDR3 coding sequence is TGCACCAGCAGGACACTAGCGGGAAGGACCAACAACATTCAGTATTTC.

Points on this clonotype: A read error may account for a junction end that differs from germline. The chain couples TRBV4-2 to TRBJ2-7, with TRBD2 as a possible D gene (5 bases). The CDR3 is 14 residues long. CDR1 and CDR2 (germline): LGHNA, YNFKEQ. In DNA form, the CDR3 reads TGTGCCGGCAGCCAAGGTCGAGGGAGCCACGAGCAGTACTTC. Translation gives CAGSQGRGSHEQYF.

The CDR3 DNA reads TGTGCCAGTAGCAGGGACGGGGGGATTGAGACCCAGTACTTC. Protein sequence: CASSRDGGIETQYF. This chain joins TRBV7-8 and TRBJ2-5; TRBD2 matches at 7 bases. With V trimmed by 9 bases and J by 5 bases, 12 bases remained unmatched. CDR1 is SGHVS, CDR2 FQNEAQ, per germline. The CDR3 consists of 14 residues.

CDR3 coding DNA: TGCGCCAGTAACTTGGCCGGGGGTTACACTGAAGCTTTCTTT. Amino acids: CASNLAGGYTEAFF. V and J are TRBV5-1 and TRBJ1-1; a weak D match, TRBD1 (5 bases). V shed 8 bases and J shed 3 bases, with 17 bases lying between them. Germline CDR1 reads SGHRS; CDR2 reads YFSETQ. The CDR3 totals 14 residues.

This clonotype was seen a single time. This CDR3 fails to terminate in the conserved phenylalanine or tryptophan, so it likely reflects a read error. The V call is TRBV12-5, the J call TRBJ2-3; weak D call: TRBD2 (5 bases). The V and J ends lost 6 bases and 4 bases respectively, with 17 bases between them. This CDR3 spans 15 amino acids. Germline CDR1 is LGHNT and CDR2 is FRNRAP. This CDR3 reads CASGESGSLADTQYL. The CDR3, as DNA: TGTGCTAGTGGGGAAAGCGGAAGTTTGGCAGATACGCAGTATCTT.

On this clonotype: A single base separates this from a much larger clone, so it may be a read error. The V call is TRBV5-1, the J call TRBJ2-5; perhaps D is TRBD1 or TRBD2 (5 bases each). CDR3 size: 11 residues. Germline CDR1 is SGHRS and CDR2 is YFSETQ. DNA of the CDR3: TGCGCCAGCAGCCTGTTGGGGACCCATTACTTC. Protein sequence: CASSLLGTHYF.

With regard to this clonotype: The germline gene is not matched at one end of the junction; a read error may be the cause. V is TRBV11-2 and J is TRBJ2-5, with D perhaps TRBD2 (7 bases). The CDR3 runs to 14 residues. CDR1 is SGHAT, CDR2 FQNNGV, per germline. The DNA for the CDR3 is TGTGCAAGCACCAGCCCAGGGAGGGGGGAGACCCAGAACTTC. Residues: CASTSPGRGETQNF.

As regards this clonotype: Here the CDR3 omits its conserved ending phenylalanine or tryptophan, so a read error is the likely source. The chain has TRBV5-4 and TRBJ2-7; 8 bases match TRBD2. V shed 4 bases and J 3 bases; nucleotides not matched to a gene: 9. CDR3 length: 15 amino acids. Germline CDR1 is SGHNT and CDR2 is YYREEE (reference sequence). The CDR3 spells CASSPPGRAFYEQYY. CDR3 DNA sequence: TGTGCCAGCAGCCCGCCCGGGAGGGCCTTCTACGAGCAGTACTAC.

On this clonotype: The CDR3 carries no conserved terminal phenylalanine or tryptophan, so it likely arises from a read error. This sequence joins TRBV12-3 or TRBV12-4 and TRBJ2-7, with a tentative D call TRBD1 (6 bases). The CDR3 runs 15 residues. Between the trimmed V and J ends, which lost 6 bases and 7 bases, there was a span of 22 bases. The CDR3 coding sequence is TGTGCCAGCAGCTTGGGGACAACGTACAGCCATGAGCAGTACCTC. This encodes CASSLGTTYSHEQYL.

With respect to this clonotype: This may be a read error, as it is one base from a much larger clone. CDR3 bases: TGTGCCAGTAGTATAGGGGCCGTTATCAATCAGCCCCAGCATTTT. Translating gives CASSIGAVINQPQHF. The V gene is TRBV19, the J gene TRBJ1-5; D not certain. Trimming shortened V by 1 base and J by 3 bases, and 10 bases separated the two germline ends. Germline CDR1 and CDR2: LNHDA and SQIVND (reference sequence). The CDR3 loop spans 15 amino acids.

With regard to this clonotype: Possible read error: a much larger clone is one base away. The V gene is TRBV19, the J gene TRBJ2-1, with D perhaps TRBD2 (5 bases). Per the germline V gene, CDR1 is LNHDA and CDR2 is SQIVND (reference sequence). The CDR3 has 16 amino acids. With 5 bases removed from V and 1 base from J, the gap between germline ends came to 15 bases. Here the CDR3 reads CASSARSRGSYNEQFF. In DNA, the CDR3 is TGTGCCAGTAGTGCGCGCAGTCGGGGTTCCTACAATGAGCAGTTCTTC.

In regard to this clonotype: An end of the junction does not agree with germline; a read error may underlie this. CDR3 in amino acids: CASTLQGASYNSPLHF. The CDR3 bases are TGCGCCAGCACTCTCCAGGGGGCATCCTATAATTCACCCCTCCACTTT. This sequence joins TRBV12-3 or TRBV12-4 and TRBJ1-6; the match to TRBD1 covers 8 bases. The CDR3 sequence is 16 residues long.

This clonotype appeared many times. This sequence joins TRBV10-2 and TRBJ2-7; possible D gene TRBD1, 6 bases. The CDR3 length is 13 residues. Trimming left V 8 bases short and J 3 bases short, with 14 bases between. Looked up from germline, CDR1 is WSHSY and CDR2 is SAAADI. The chain's CDR3 is CASHRESHYEQYF. The CDR3 region has the DNA TGCGCCAGCCACAGGGAGAGTCACTACGAGCAGTACTTC.

This clonotype was detected only a few times. This may stem from a read error, because a much larger clone lies one nucleotide away. The chain joins TRBV29-1 to TRBJ1-1; 7 positions match TRBD1. This CDR3 contains 13 residues. Germline V gene data show CDR1 as SQVTM and CDR2 as ANQGSEA. CDR3 in DNA: TGCGGTGTGCTCGACAGGGAGAACACTGAAGCTTTCTTT. Translated, it gives CGVLDRENTEAFF.

To note about this clonotype: This CDR3 fails to terminate in the conserved phenylalanine or tryptophan, so it likely reflects a read error. The DNA is left out, because the CDR3 cannot be placed on it with certainty; the CDR3 is given as TCRdb lists it. V and J are TRBV12-3 or TRBV12-4 and TRBJ1-1. The CDR3 is 14 residues long, ends included. The CDR3 spells CASSSADRNTEAYL.

In regard to this clonotype: The junction departs from germline at one end; a sequencing error may be responsible. J is TRBJ2-1 and V is TRBV5-1; 7 bases agree with TRBD1. CDR3 length: 15 residues. Germline CDR1 is SGHRS and CDR2 is YFSETQ. The CDR3 protein is CASSLTLGGCNEQLF. The CDR3 bases are TGCGCCAGCAGCTTAACGCTAGGGGGCTGCAATGAGCAGCTCTTC.

In regard to this clonotype: One end of the junction varies from germline; a read error may be responsible. The gene calls are TRBV29-1 and TRBJ1-2, with 8 bases that match TRBD1. This CDR3 spans 12 amino acids. Germline CDR1 reads SQVTM; CDR2 reads ANQGSEA. The CDR3 DNA is TGCAACGTAAGGACAGGGAGAGATCTCTACACATTC. It encodes CNVRTGRDLYTF. The full variable domain, with the rest looked up from reference TRBV29-1 and TRBJ1-2, is SAVISQKPSRDICQRGTSLTIQCQVDSQVTMMFWYRQQPGQSLTLIATANQGSEATYESGFVIDKFPISRPNLTFSTLTVSNMSPEDSSIYLCNVRTGRDLYTFGSGTRLTVV.

This clonotype appeared many times. The genes are TRBV5-5 and TRBJ1-5, with D possibly TRBD1 on 5 matching bases. The germline gives CDR1 SGHKS, CDR2 YYEKEE (reference sequence). The CDR3 has 15 residues. Trimming took 4 bases from V and 3 from J, leaving 14 bases between them. CDR3 sequence: CASSQIPGDNQPQHF. The CDR3 nucleotides read TGTGCCAGCAGCCAAATACCGGGGGACAATCAGCCCCAGCATTTT.

For this clonotype: The junction departs from germline at one end; a sequencing error may be responsible. The rearrangement uses TRBV11-2 and TRBJ1-1; D might be TRBD1 (5 bases). The CDR3 runs 12 residues. Germline CDR1 and CDR2: SGHAT and FQNNGV. The CDR3 DNA sequence: TGTGCCAGCATCTTTGGTCAGGGCGAAGCCTTCTTT. Protein product: CASIFGQGEAFF.

By share of the sample, this clonotype is medium-sized (0.01 to 0.1%). The chain joins TRBV6-2 or TRBV6-3 to TRBJ2-7, with D possibly being TRBD2 (6 bases). V was trimmed by 2 bases and J by 4 bases, leaving 24 bases between them. The CDR3 totals 18 residues. Germline V CDR1 and CDR2: MNHEY, SVGEGT. The CDR3, as DNA: TGTGCCAGCAGTTACACTACTGACGTGGAGGGAGGCTGGTACGAGCAGTACTTC. Protein product: CASSYTTDVEGGWYEQYF.

V and J are TRBV6-5 and TRBJ2-5, with unresolved D. Germline loops: CDR1 MNHEY, CDR2 SVGAGI. The CDR3 has 17 amino acids. Trimming removed 0 bases at V and 6 bases at J, with 20 bases between. The CDR3, as DNA: TGTGCCAGCAGTTACTCGAGTAGTGACGGGTCCCAGAAGACCCAGTACTTC. Translating it yields CASSYSSSDGSQKTQYF.

Notes on this clonotype: Likely a read error: the CDR3 ends without its conserved phenylalanine or tryptophan. The DNA is omitted, as the CDR3 cannot be located on it reliably, and the CDR3 follows TCRdb's listing. This chain uses TRBV11-3 with TRBJ2-1. The CDR3 is 12 amino acids long, termini counted. Germline V lookup: CDR1 SGHNT, CDR2 YENEEA. The CDR3 loop is CASSLNANELLL.

The count of this clonotype is one. At one end, the junction sequence differs from germline, possibly due to a read error. The rearrangement joins TRBV6-2 or TRBV6-3 to TRBJ2-1; D ambiguous. This CDR3 has 17 residues. Germline values: CDR1 MNHEY, CDR2 SVGEGT. The CDR3 DNA reads as TGTGCCAGCTGTTACGGGTCTACTCTAACCGGAGAAAATGAGCAGTTCTTC. As protein: CASCYGSTLTGENEQFF.

Comments on this clonotype: The conserved final phenylalanine or tryptophan is absent from the CDR3, which likely points to a read error. The DNA is left out, because the CDR3 cannot be placed on it with certainty; the CDR3 is given as TCRdb lists it. This chain connects TRBV11-2 to TRBJ2-6; TRBD1 was called by the table and not checked on the DNA. Germline-derived CDR1 and CDR2 are SGHAT and FQNNGV. 21 amino acids form the CDR3, both terminal residues included. CDR3 sequence: CANSMGGDRGISLSGANVPTL.